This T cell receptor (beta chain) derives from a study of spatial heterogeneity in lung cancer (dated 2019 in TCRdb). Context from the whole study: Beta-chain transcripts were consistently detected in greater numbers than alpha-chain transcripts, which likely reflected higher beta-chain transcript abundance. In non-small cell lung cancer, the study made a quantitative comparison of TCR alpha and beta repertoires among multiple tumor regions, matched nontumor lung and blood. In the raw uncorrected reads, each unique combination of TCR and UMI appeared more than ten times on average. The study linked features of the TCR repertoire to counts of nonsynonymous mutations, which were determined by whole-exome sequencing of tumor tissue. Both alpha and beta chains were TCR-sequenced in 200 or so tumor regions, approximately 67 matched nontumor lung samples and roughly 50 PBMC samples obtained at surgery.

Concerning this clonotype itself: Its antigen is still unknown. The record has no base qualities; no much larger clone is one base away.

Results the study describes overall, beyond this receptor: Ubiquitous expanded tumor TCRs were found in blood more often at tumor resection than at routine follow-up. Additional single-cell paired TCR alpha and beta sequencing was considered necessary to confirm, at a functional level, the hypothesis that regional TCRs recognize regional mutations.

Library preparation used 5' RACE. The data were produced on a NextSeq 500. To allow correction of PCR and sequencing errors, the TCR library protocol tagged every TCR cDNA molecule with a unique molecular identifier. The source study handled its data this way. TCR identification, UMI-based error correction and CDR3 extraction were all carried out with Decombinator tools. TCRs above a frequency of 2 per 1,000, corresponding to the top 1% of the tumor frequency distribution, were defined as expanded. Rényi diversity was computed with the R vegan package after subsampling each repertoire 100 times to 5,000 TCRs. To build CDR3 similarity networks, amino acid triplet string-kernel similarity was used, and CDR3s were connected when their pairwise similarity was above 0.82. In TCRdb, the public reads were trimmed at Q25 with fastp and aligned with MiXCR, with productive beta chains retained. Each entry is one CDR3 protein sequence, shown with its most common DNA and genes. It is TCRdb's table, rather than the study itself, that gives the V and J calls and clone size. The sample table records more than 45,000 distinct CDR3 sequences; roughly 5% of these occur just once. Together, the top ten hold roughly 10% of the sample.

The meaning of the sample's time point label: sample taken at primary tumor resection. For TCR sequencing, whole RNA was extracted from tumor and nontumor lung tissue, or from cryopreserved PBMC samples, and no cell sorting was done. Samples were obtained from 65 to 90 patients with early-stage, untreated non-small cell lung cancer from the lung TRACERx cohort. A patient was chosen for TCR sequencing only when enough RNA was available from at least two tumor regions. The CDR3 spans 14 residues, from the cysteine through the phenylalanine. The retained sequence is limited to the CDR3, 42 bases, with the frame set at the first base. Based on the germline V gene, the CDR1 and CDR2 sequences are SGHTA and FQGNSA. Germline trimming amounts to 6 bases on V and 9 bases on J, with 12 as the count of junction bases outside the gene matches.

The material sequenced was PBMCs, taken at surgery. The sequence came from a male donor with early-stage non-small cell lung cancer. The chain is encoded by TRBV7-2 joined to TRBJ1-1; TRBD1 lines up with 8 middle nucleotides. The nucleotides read TGTGCCAGCAGTTTGGGGCAGGGGGCGGCCAAAGCTTTCTTT. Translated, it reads CASSLGQGAAKAFF.